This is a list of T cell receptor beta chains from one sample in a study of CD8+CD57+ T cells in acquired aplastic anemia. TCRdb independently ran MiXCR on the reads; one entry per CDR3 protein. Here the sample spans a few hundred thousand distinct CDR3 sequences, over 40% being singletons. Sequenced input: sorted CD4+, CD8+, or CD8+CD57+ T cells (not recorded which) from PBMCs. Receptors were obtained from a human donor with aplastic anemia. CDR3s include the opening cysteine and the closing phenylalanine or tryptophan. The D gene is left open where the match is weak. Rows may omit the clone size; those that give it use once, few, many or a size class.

cdr3_nt: TGCGCCAGCCATGGGCCAGCAGGGGAGAACTATGGCTACACCTTC
cdr3_aa: CASHGPAGENYGYTF
v_call: TRBV4-1
d_call: NA
j_call: TRBJ1-2
clone_size: NA

cdr3_nt: TGTGCCAGCAGGATACGACAGTTAGATACTGAAGCTTTCTTT
cdr3_aa: CASRIRQLDTEAFF
v_call: TRBV6-6
d_call: NA
j_call: TRBJ1-1
clone_size: many

cdr3_nt: TGCAGTGCCCTGGGAGGGCAGTCGGACACTGAAGCTTTCTTT
cdr3_aa: CSALGGQSDTEAFF
v_call: TRBV20-1
d_call: NA
j_call: TRBJ1-1
clone_size: few

cdr3_nt: TGCAGCGCAAGGACAGGGGGCGCGGCGGGGGTCAACACAGATACGCAGTATTTT
cdr3_aa: CSARTGGAAGVNTDTQYF
v_call: TRBV29-1
d_call: TRBD1
j_call: TRBJ2-3
clone_size: NA

cdr3_nt: TGTGCCAGCAGGGAACCCGGGACAGGGGCCCTCTACGAGCAGTACTTC
cdr3_aa: CASREPGTGALYEQYF
v_call: TRBV6-1
d_call: TRBD1
j_call: TRBJ2-7
clone_size: many

cdr3_nt: TGCGCCAGCACCGGGAGTGGCACAGATACGCAGTATTTT
cdr3_aa: CASTGSGTDTQYF
v_call: TRBV10-2
d_call: NA
j_call: TRBJ2-3
clone_size: NA

cdr3_nt: TGTGCCAGCAGCCAAAACAGGGGTGACGAGCAGTACTTC
cdr3_aa: CASSQNRGDEQYF
v_call: TRBV11-3
d_call: TRBD1
j_call: TRBJ2-7
clone_size: many

cdr3_nt: TGTGCCACCGAGCGGGGGGGCCGCACCGGGGAGCTGTTTTTT
cdr3_aa: CATERGGRTGELFF
v_call: TRBV15
d_call: TRBD2
j_call: TRBJ2-2
clone_size: NA

cdr3_nt: TGTGCCAGCAGCAGGACAGGGCTGCGAGAAGAGACCCAGTACTTC
cdr3_aa: CASSRTGLREETQYF
v_call: TRBV11-3
d_call: TRBD1
j_call: TRBJ2-5
clone_size: many

cdr3_nt: TGTGCCAGCAGCCTGAAACAGGGAGCCCAGCCAGATACGCAGTATTTT
cdr3_aa: CASSLKQGAQPDTQYF
v_call: TRBV7-2
d_call: NA
j_call: TRBJ2-3
clone_size: NA

cdr3_nt: TGTGCCACCCTGGAGGGGGAGGGCACTGAAGCTTTCTTT
cdr3_aa: CATLEGEGTEAFF
v_call: TRBV5-5
d_call: NA
j_call: TRBJ1-1
clone_size: NA

cdr3_nt: TGTGCCATGAAGAGGGAAGGCTCCTACGAGCAGTACTTC
cdr3_aa: CAMKREGSYEQYF
v_call: TRBV10-3
d_call: NA
j_call: TRBJ2-7
clone_size: NA

cdr3_nt: TGCGCCAGCAGCTTCGAGGGAGGCGGGGAGCTGTTTTTT
cdr3_aa: CASSFEGGGELFF
v_call: TRBV5-1
d_call: NA
j_call: TRBJ2-2
clone_size: many

cdr3_nt: TGTGCCAGCAGCATCACAGGATCCAGCTCACCCCTCCACTTT
cdr3_aa: CASSITGSSSPLHF
v_call: TRBV9
d_call: NA
j_call: TRBJ1-6
clone_size: NA

cdr3_nt: TGTGCCACCAGTACTTCTACCGGGACGGGGCGATATGGCTACACCTTC
cdr3_aa: CATSTSTGTGRYGYTF
v_call: TRBV15
d_call: NA
j_call: TRBJ1-2
clone_size: NA

cdr3_nt: TGTGCCAGCAGCTTAACAGGGACAGAGACCCAGTACTTC
cdr3_aa: CASSLTGTETQYF
v_call: TRBV7-9
d_call: NA
j_call: TRBJ2-5
clone_size: many

cdr3_nt: TGCAGCATACTGCGGGGAGGACCCTACGAGCAGTACTTC
cdr3_aa: CSILRGGPYEQYF
v_call: TRBV29-1
d_call: NA
j_call: TRBJ2-7
clone_size: NA

cdr3_nt: TGTGCCAGCAGCTTTGACAGGGCTAATGAAGAACTGTTTTTT
cdr3_aa: CASSFDRANEELFF
v_call: TRBV5-6
d_call: TRBD1
j_call: TRBJ1-4
clone_size: NA

cdr3_nt: TGCAGTGCGGACAGGGGTTCCTACGAGCAGTACTTC
cdr3_aa: CSADRGSYEQYF
v_call: TRBV20-1
d_call: TRBD1
j_call: TRBJ2-7
clone_size: NA

cdr3_nt: TGCGCCAGCAGCTTGGTTCAGGGAGTCGGCTCCTACGAGCAGTACTTC
cdr3_aa: CASSLVQGVGSYEQYF
v_call: TRBV5-1
d_call: NA
j_call: TRBJ2-7
clone_size: many

cdr3_nt: TGTGCCAGCAGTGGGGCGGGACAGGGGGCAGATACGCAGTATTTT
cdr3_aa: CASSGAGQGADTQYF
v_call: TRBV2
d_call: TRBD1
j_call: TRBJ2-3
clone_size: NA